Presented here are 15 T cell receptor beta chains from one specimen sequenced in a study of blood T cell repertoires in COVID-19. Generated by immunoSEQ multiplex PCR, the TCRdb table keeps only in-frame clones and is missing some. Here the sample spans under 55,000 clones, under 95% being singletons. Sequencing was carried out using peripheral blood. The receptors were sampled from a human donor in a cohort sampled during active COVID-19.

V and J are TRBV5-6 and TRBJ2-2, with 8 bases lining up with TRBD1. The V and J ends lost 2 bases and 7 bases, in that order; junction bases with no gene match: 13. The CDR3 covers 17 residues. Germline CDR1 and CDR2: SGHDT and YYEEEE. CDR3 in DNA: TGTGCCAGCAGCTTAGTCCGGCAGGGGGCGACGGTCGGGGAGCTGTTTTTT. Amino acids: CASSLVRQGATVGELFF.

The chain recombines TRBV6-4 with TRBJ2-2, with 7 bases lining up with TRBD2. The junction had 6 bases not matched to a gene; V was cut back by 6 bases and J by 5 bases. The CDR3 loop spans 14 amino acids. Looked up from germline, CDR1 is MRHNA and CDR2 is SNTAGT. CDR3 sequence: CASRKDGGTGELFF. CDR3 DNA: TGTGCCAGCAGGAAGGACGGGGGGACCGGGGAGCTGTTTTTT.

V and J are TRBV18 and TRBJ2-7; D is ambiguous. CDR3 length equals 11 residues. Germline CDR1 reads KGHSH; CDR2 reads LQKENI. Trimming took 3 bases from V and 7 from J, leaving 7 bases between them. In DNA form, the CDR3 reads TGTGCCAGCTCACCCTCTGAGGAGCAGTACTTC. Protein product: CASSPSEEQYF.

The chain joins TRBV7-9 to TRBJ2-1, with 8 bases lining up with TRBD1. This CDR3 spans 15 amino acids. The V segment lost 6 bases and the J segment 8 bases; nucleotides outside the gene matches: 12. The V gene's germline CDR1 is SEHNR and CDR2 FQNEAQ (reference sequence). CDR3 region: CASRSTGEVRYEQFF. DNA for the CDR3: TGTGCCAGCAGGTCGACAGGGGAAGTTCGCTATGAGCAGTTCTTC.

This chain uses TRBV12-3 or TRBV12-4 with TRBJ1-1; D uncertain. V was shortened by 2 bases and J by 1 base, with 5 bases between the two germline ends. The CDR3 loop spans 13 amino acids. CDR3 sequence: CASSLRGNTEAFF. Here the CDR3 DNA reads TGTGCCAGCAGTTTACGGGGGAACACTGAAGCTTTCTTT.

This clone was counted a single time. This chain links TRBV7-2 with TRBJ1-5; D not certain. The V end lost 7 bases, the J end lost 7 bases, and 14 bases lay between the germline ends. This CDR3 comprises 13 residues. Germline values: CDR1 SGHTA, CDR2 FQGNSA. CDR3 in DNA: TGTGCCAGCACCCGGGAGGGAGGGCAGCCCCAGCATTTT. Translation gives CASTREGGQPQHF.

The CDR3 protein is CASSSGGTIRNTIYF. Here the CDR3 DNA reads TGTGCCAGCAGTTCAGGAGGGACTATCAGGAACACCATATATTTT. The chain couples TRBV28 to TRBJ1-3; possible D gene TRBD1, 5 bases. V was cut by 4 bases and J by 7 bases, with 17 bases left in between. The germline V gene encodes CDR1 MDHEN and CDR2 SYDVKM. The CDR3 contains 15 residues.

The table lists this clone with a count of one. As DNA, the CDR3 is TGTGCCAGTAGTATTGGACAGCCCCAAGAGACCCAGTACTTC. It is translated as CASSIGQPQETQYF. The V call is TRBV19, the J call TRBJ2-5; tentatively, D is TRBD1 (6 bases). Trimming took off 3 bases at V and 1 base at J, with 9 bases between the two ends. Germline V gene data show CDR1 as LNHDA and CDR2 as SQIVND (reference sequence). CDR3 length: 14 amino acids. The variable domain in full, completed from reference TRBV19 and TRBJ2-5, reads DGGITQSPKYLFRKEGQNVTLSCEQNLNHDAMYWYRQDPGQGLRLIYYSQIVNDFQKGDIAEGYSVSREKKESFPLTVTSAQKNPTAFYLCASSIGQPQETQYFGPGTRLLVL.

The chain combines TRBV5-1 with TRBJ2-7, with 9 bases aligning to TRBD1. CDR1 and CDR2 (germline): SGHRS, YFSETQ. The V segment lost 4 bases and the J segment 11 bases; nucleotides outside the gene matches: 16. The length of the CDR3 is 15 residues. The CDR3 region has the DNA TGCGCCAGCAGCGAAAACTACCGGGACAGGGAAAGAAAGTACTTC. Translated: CASSENYRDRERKYF.

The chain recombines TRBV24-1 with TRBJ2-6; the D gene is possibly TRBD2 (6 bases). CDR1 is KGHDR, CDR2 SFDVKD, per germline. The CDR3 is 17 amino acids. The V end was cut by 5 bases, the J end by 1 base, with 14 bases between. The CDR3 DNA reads TGTGCCACCAGTGTGGGACTGGGAGATTCTGGGGCCAACGTCCTGACTTTC. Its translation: CATSVGLGDSGANVLTF.

CDR3: CASSIQGWNTEAFF. In DNA form, the CDR3 reads TGCGCCAGCAGCATACAGGGGTGGAACACTGAAGCTTTCTTT. This chain connects TRBV5-1 to TRBJ1-1; 7 bases align to TRBD1. The V segment lost 4 bases and the J segment 1 base; nucleotides outside the gene matches: 4. Germline loops: CDR1 SGHRS, CDR2 YFSETQ. The CDR3 has 14 residues.

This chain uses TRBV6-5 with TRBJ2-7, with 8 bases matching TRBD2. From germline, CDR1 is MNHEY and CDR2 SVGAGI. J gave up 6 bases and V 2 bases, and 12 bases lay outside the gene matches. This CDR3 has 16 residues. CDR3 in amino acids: CASSYGLAGPQAEQYF. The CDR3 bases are TGTGCCAGCAGTTACGGCCTAGCGGGCCCCCAGGCCGAGCAGTACTTC.

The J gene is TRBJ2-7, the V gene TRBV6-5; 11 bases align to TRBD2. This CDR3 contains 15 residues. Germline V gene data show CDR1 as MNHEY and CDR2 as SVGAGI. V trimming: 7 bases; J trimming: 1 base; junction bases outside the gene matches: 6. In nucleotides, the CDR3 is TGTGCCAGCACCAAGACTAGCGGGATTTCCTACGAGCAGTACTTC. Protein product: CASTKTSGISYEQYF.

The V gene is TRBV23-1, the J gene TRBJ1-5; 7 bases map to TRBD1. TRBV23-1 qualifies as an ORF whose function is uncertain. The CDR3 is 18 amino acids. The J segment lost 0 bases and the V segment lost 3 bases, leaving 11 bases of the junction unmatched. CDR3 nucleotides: TGCGCCAGCAGTCACGGGGACAGTACTTTTCTTAGCAATCAGCCCCAGCATTTT. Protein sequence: CASSHGDSTFLSNQPQHF.

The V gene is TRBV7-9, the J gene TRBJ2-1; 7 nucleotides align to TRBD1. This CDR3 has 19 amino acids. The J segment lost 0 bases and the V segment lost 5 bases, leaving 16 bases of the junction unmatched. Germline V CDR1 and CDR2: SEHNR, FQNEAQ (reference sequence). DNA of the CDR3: TGTGCCAGCAGCGCACAGGGGTTCTCGACACCGAGCTCCTACAATGAGCAGTTCTTC. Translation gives CASSAQGFSTPSSYNEQFF.